What follows are 12 T cell receptor beta chains derived from one specimen sequenced in a study of shared clonotypes between healthy human individuals. Positively selected for CCR7, the CD45RO-negative cells used as naive CD8 cells excluded terminally differentiated effector memory CD45RA+ cells. This table comes from immunoSEQ multiplex PCR, and its TCRdb copy is limited to in-frame clones, with some not included. The repertoire includes millions of clones, about 95% of them detected once, and 0.85% to 1.3% sits in the top ten. Sequenced: naive CD8+ T cells sorted from blood. The receptors originated from a man younger than 35 in good health.

The chain joins TRBV10-3 to TRBJ2-1; no clear D gene. Germline V gene lookup returns CDR1 ENHRY and CDR2 SYGVKD. V shed 2 bases and J shed 0 bases, with 11 bases lying between them. The CDR3 loop spans 16 amino acids. The DNA for the CDR3 is TGTGCCATCAGTGAGGGAAGGTTGAGCTCCTACAATGAGCAGTTCTTC. Protein: CAISEGRLSSYNEQFF.

The chain is built from TRBV7-9 and TRBJ2-1, with 12 bases identical to TRBD2. The J segment lost 4 bases and the V segment lost 5 bases, leaving 6 bases of the junction unmatched. Germline V gene data show CDR1 as SEHNR and CDR2 as FQNEAQ (reference sequence). This CDR3 is 16 amino acids long. The CDR3 protein is CASSPYGLAGYNEQFF. In nucleotides, the CDR3 is TGTGCCAGCAGCCCTTATGGACTAGCGGGGTACAATGAGCAGTTCTTC.

This chain connects TRBV29-1 to TRBJ1-2; D gene ambiguous. Germline V gene sequence: CDR1 SQVTM, CDR2 ANQGSEA. Trimming left V 1 base short and J 4 bases short, with 4 bases between. The CDR3 has 11 residues. Written as DNA, the CDR3 is TGCAGCGTTGAAGTGCCCTATGGCTACACCTTC. As protein: CSVEVPYGYTF. Supplemented by reference TRBV29-1 and TRBJ1-2, the full variable domain reads SAVISQKPSRDICQRGTSLTIQCQVDSQVTMMFWYRQQPGQSLTLIATANQGSEATYESGFVIDKFPISRPNLTFSTLTVSNMSPEDSSIYLCSVEVPYGYTFGSGTRLTVV.

On this clone itself: This sample includes further DNA sequences coding for the same CDR3. This chain links TRBV30 with TRBJ2-1; D gene ambiguous. Germline CDR1 reads GTSNPN; CDR2 reads SVGIG (reference sequence). The CDR3 length is 10 residues. Trimming pared 3 bases from V and 8 bases from J, leaving 5 bases between. DNA of the CDR3: TGTGCCTGGAGCGGTGATGAGCAGTTCTTC. Amino acid sequence: CAWSGDEQFF. Full variable domain (outside the CDR3, taken from reference TRBV30 and TRBJ2-1): SQTIHQWPATLVQPVGSPLSLECTVEGTSNPNLYWYRQAAGRGLQLLFYSVGIGQISSEVPQNLSASRPQDRQFILSSKKLLLSDSGFYLCAWSGDEQFFGPGTRLTVL.

The genes are TRBV27 and TRBJ1-2, with D unclear. This CDR3 region has 12 residues. Trimming took off 4 bases at V and 6 bases at J, with 9 bases between the two ends. Germline V gene lookup returns CDR1 MNHEY and CDR2 SMNVEV (reference sequence). CDR3 DNA sequence: TGTGCCAGCAGTTCAGGAGCCGATGGCTACACCTTC. It translates to CASSSGADGYTF.

The V call is TRBV11-1, the J call TRBJ1-2; D ambiguous. This CDR3 has 13 amino acids. Trimming removed 6 bases from V and 1 base from J, with 9 bases in between. Germline loops: CDR1 SGHAT, CDR2 FQDESV (reference sequence). CDR3 loop: CASSPRGNYGYTF. In DNA, the CDR3 is TGTGCCAGCAGTCCCCGGGGTAACTATGGCTACACCTTC.

The chain couples TRBV6-1 to TRBJ1-6, with D hard to call. The CDR3 totals 13 residues. V lost 2 bases and J 9 bases, leaving 8 bases between the germline ends. CDR1 and CDR2 (germline): MNHNS, SASEGT. CDR3 in amino acids: CASSEMAVSPLHF. The CDR3 DNA reads TGTGCCAGCAGTGAAATGGCCGTTTCACCCCTCCACTTT.

This clone is a singleton in its sample. V and J are TRBV9 and TRBJ2-5; 13 positions match TRBD2. The V and J ends lost 0 bases and 2 bases, in that order; junction bases with no gene match: 4. CDR1 is SGDLS and CDR2 is YYNGEE in the germline V gene. This CDR3 spans 17 amino acids. CDR3 sequence reads: CASSVGRLAGGQETQYF. In DNA, the CDR3 is TGTGCCAGCAGCGTAGGAAGACTAGCGGGGGGTCAAGAGACCCAGTACTTC.

A single count supports this clone. V gene TRBV4-1 combines with J gene TRBJ2-1; 7 bases align to TRBD2. Germline trimming cut 1 base from V and 13 bases from J; bases unmatched to any gene: 7. The germline V gene encodes CDR1 MGHRA and CDR2 YSYEKL. This CDR3 is built from 13 residues. DNA for the CDR3: TGCGCCAGCAGCCAAGGTGTCGGGACTACCCAGTTCTTC. Translation: CASSQGVGTTQFF.

The chain combines TRBV4-3 with TRBJ1-2, with D perhaps TRBD1 (5 bases). This CDR3 has 15 amino acids. Germline V gene lookup returns CDR1 LGHNA and CDR2 YSLEER. The V and J ends lost 0 bases and 0 bases respectively, with 8 bases between them. For the CDR3, the DNA is TGCGCCAGCAGCCAAGAGGCAGGGACTAACTATGGCTACACCTTC. Amino acid sequence: CASSQEAGTNYGYTF.

CDR3 in amino acids: CASSQDWSGGAETYEQYF. CDR3 in DNA: TGCGCCAGCAGCCAAGATTGGAGCGGGGGGGCCGAAACCTACGAGCAGTACTTC. This chain connects TRBV4-1 to TRBJ2-7; the match to TRBD2 covers 10 bases. The CDR3 covers 18 residues. CDR1 MGHRA and CDR2 YSYEKL come from the germline V gene. V was pared by 0 bases and J by 2 bases, with 10 bases of the junction left unmatched.

The gene calls are TRBV4-1 and TRBJ2-2; tentatively, D is TRBD1 (5 bases). Germline CDR1 and CDR2: MGHRA and YSYEKL. The CDR3 is 17 amino acids. V was trimmed by 1 base and J by 4 bases, leaving 16 bases between them. The CDR3 region has the DNA TGCGCCAGCAGCCAAGCAAGCTTTCGACAGATCACCGGGGAGCTGTTTTTT. Protein sequence: CASSQASFRQITGELFF.